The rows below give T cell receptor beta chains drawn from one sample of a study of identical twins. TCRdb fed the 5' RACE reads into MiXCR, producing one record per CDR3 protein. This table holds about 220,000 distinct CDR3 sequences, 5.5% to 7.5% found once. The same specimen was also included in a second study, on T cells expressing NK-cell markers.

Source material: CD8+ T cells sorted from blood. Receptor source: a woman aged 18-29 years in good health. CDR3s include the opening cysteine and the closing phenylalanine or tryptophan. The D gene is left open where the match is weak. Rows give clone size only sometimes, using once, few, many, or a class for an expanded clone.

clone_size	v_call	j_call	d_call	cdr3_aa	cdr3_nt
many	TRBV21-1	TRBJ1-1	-	CASSKGPPLNTEAFF	TGTGCCAGCAGCAAAGGACCCCCCCTGAACACTGAAGCTTTCTTT
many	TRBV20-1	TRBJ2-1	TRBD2	CSAPSEREGFNEQFF	TGCAGTGCCCCATCGGAGCGGGAGGGATTCAATGAGCAGTTCTTC
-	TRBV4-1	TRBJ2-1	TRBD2	CASSQGPLLAGDEQFF	TGCGCCAGCAGCCAAGGGCCGCTCTTAGCGGGAGACGAGCAGTTCTTC
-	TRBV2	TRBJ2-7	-	CASSEAGAGGLYEQYF	TGTGCCAGCAGTGAAGCAGGGGCAGGGGGACTTTACGAGCAGTACTTC
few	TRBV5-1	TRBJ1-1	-	CASSLNWGLNTEAFF	TGCGCCAGCAGCTTGAATTGGGGATTGAACACTGAAGCTTTCTTT
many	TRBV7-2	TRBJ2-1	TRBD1	CASSLAFGGPGQSSYNEQFF	TGTGCCAGCAGCTTAGCCTTCGGAGGACCGGGACAGTCCTCCTACAATGAGCAGTTCTTC
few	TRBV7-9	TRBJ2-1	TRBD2	CASSDLESGGPYNEQFF	TGTGCCAGCAGCGACTTGGAAAGCGGGGGGCCTTACAATGAGCAGTTCTTC
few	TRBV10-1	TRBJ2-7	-	CASSEGSQTYEQYF	TGCGCCAGCAGTGAGGGGTCCCAAACCTACGAGCAGTACTTC
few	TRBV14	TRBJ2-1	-	CASSLRGRGQDEQFF	TGTGCCAGCAGTTTGAGGGGGCGGGGGCAGGATGAGCAGTTCTTC
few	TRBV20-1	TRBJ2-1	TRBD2	CSAPTRTISGRAYNEQFF	TGCAGTGCTCCAACCCGTACAATTAGCGGGAGGGCCTACAATGAGCAGTTCTTC
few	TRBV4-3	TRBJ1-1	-	CASSQDGRSNTEAFF	TGCGCCAGCAGCCAAGATGGACGGTCGAACACTGAAGCTTTCTTT
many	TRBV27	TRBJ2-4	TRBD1	CASSSGQGLNIQYF	TGTGCCAGCAGTTCGGGACAGGGGTTAAACATTCAGTACTTC
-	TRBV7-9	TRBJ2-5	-	CASSPRRSGDQETQYF	TGTGCCAGCAGCCCACGCCGGTCGGGTGACCAAGAGACCCAGTACTTC
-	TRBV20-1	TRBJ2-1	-	CSANEEFIGSSYNEQFF	TGCAGTGCTAACGAGGAGTTTATCGGGAGCTCCTACAATGAGCAGTTCTTC
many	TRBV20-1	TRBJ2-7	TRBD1	CSARAVGTGGYEQYF	TGCAGTGCTAGAGCGGTCGGGACAGGAGGGTACGAGCAGTACTTC
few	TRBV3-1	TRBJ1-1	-	CASGDVLNTEAFF	TGTGCCAGCGGGGACGTTCTGAACACTGAAGCTTTCTTT
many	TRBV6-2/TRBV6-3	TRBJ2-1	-	CASSYTRGEQFF	TGTGCCAGCAGTTACACGCGCGGTGAGCAGTTCTTC
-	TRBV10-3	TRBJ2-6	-	CAISELQGNLPGANVLTF	TGTGCCATCAGTGAGTTGCAGGGTAATTTGCCTGGGGCCAACGTCCTGACTTTC
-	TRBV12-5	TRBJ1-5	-	CASGLAQPQHF	TGTGCTAGTGGTTTGGCCCAGCCCCAGCATTTT
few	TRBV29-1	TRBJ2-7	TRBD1	CSAWVIGQGAYEQYF	TGCAGCGCCTGGGTAATTGGACAGGGGGCCTACGAGCAGTACTTC
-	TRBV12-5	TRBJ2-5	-	CASGPGRIGETQYF	TGTGCTAGTGGCCCAGGACGAATAGGCGAGACCCAGTACTTC
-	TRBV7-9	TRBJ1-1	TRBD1	CASSLVRTGVLNTEAFF	TGTGCCAGCAGCTTGGTAAGGACAGGGGTCCTGAACACTGAAGCTTTCTTT
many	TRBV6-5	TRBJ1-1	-	CASSYAGVDTEAFF	TGTGCCAGCAGTTACGCGGGGGTTGACACTGAAGCTTTCTTT
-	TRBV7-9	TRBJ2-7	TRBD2	CASTREPFYEQYF	TGTGCCAGCACGCGGGAGCCCTTCTACGAGCAGTACTTC
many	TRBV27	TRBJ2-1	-	CASSLSRGTPFF	TGTGCCAGCAGTTTATCTCGCGGGACCCCGTTCTTC
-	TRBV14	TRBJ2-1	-	CASSSRDSYNEQFF	TGTGCCAGCAGCAGCCGGGACTCCTACAATGAGCAGTTCTTC
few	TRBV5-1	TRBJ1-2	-	CASSSDSYGYTF	TGCGCCAGCAGCTCGGACAGTTATGGCTACACCTTC
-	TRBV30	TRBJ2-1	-	CAWSVMGDYNEQFF	TGTGCCTGGAGTGTAATGGGAGACTACAATGAGCAGTTCTTC
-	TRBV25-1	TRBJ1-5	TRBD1	CASATHRGWQPQHF	TGTGCCAGCGCTACCCACAGGGGATGGCAGCCCCAGCATTTT
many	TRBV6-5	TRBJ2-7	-	CASRGGIHEQYF	TGTGCCAGCCGAGGAGGGATCCACGAGCAGTACTTC